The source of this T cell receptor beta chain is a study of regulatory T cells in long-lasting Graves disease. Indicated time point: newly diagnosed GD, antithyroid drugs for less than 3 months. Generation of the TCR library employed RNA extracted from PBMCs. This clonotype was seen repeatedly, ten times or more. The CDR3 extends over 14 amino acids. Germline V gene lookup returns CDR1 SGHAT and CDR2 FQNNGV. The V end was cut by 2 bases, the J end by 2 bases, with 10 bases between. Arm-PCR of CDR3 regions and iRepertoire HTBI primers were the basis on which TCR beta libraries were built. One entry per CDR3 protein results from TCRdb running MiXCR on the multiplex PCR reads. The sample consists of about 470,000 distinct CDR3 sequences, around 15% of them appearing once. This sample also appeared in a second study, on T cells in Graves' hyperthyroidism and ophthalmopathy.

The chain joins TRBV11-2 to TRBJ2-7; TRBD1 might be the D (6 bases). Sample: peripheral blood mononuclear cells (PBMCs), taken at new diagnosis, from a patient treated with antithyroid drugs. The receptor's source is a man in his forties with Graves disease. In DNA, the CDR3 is TGTGCCAGCAGCTTATTAACAGGGCCCTACGAGCAGTACTTC. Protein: CASSLLTGPYEQYF.